The source of this T cell receptor (beta chain) is a study of blood T cell repertoires in COVID-19. Two consecutive negative NP/OP PCR tests, clearance, or resolved symptoms defined Cohort 3 recovery. This CDR3 contains 15 residues. Looked up from germline, CDR1 is MNHEY and CDR2 is SMNVEV (reference sequence). With 5 bases clipped from V and 4 bases from J, the junction kept 8 bases outside the gene matches. Original data processing: Estimation of nucleated cell counts was performed using reference gene primer amplification. Data came from immunoSEQ multiplex PCR; TCRdb stores just in-frame clones and leaves some out. V and J calls and clone size are those listed in that table; D and trimming were worked out from the DNA. The table has just over 300,000 clones, 65% to 90% seen once.

This clonotype was sampled from a man younger than 45 who had recovered from COVID-19. The specimen sequenced was PBMCs or T cells enriched from blood (not recorded which). This chain joins TRBV27 and TRBJ2-5; TRBD1 matches at 9 bases. In DNA form, the CDR3 reads TGTGCCAGCAGTGTCCGGGACAGGGTCCCAGAGACCCAGTACTTC. This codes for CASSVRDRVPETQYF.